The 27 T cell receptor beta chains in this list originate from one sample, sequenced in a study of blood T cell repertoires in COVID-19. Some clones are missing from TCRdb's copy, which holds only in-frame ones; the method was immunoSEQ multiplex PCR. The table records fewer than 90,000 clones, roughly four fifths of them present only once. The sample comprised peripheral blood. The receptors come from a man in his sixties with COVID-19, enrolled during active disease.

This clone was seen a single time. The chain recombines TRBV9 with TRBJ2-1, with D perhaps TRBD1 (7 bases). V lost 2 bases, J lost 5 bases, and 14 bases lay in between. Germline lookup yields CDR1 SGDLS and CDR2 YYNGEE. This CDR3 contains 15 residues. CDR3 amino acids: CASSVRGDINNEQFF. As DNA, the CDR3 is TGTGCCAGCAGCGTCAGGGGGGACATAAACAATGAGCAGTTCTTC.

This chain links TRBV4-1 with TRBJ2-7, with D possibly TRBD2 on 5 matching bases. This CDR3 is 16 amino acids long. Germline loops: CDR1 MGHRA, CDR2 YSYEKL. The V and J ends lost 1 base and 1 base respectively, with 14 bases between them. DNA for the CDR3: TGCGCCAGCAGCCAAGTCTCTAGCCGAATTTCCTACGAGCAGTACTTC. Amino acid sequence: CASSQVSSRISYEQYF.

The chain links TRBV7-2 to TRBJ2-7; TRBD2 agrees at 11 bases. V trimming: 4 bases; J trimming: 0 bases; junction bases outside the gene matches: 23. CDR1 SGHTA and CDR2 FQGNSA come from the germline V gene. The CDR3 runs to 22 residues. Here the CDR3 reads CASSSAGILVPLTSGTSYEQYF. In DNA, the CDR3 is TGTGCCAGCAGCTCAGCAGGGATCCTGGTCCCCCTGACTAGCGGGACCTCCTACGAGCAGTACTTC.

This chain connects TRBV28 to TRBJ2-5, with D maybe TRBD1 (6 bases). Germline-derived CDR1 and CDR2 are MDHEN and SYDVKM. Trimming removed 4 bases from V and 0 bases from J, with 12 bases in between. CDR3 length equals 15 residues. In DNA form, the CDR3 reads TGTGCCAGCAGTTCCCTAGGACAGAACCAAGAGACCCAGTACTTC. Protein product: CASSSLGQNQETQYF.

This chain uses TRBV7-9 with TRBJ1-4, with D tentatively TRBD1 (5 bases). The V and J ends lost 5 bases and 7 bases respectively, with 20 bases between them. This CDR3 has 16 residues. Germline CDR1 is SEHNR and CDR2 is FQNEAQ (reference sequence). The CDR3 sequence is CASSPGVSADGEKLFF. The DNA of the CDR3 is TGTGCCAGCAGCCCGGGGGTGTCAGCGGACGGTGAAAAACTGTTTTTT.

This chain connects TRBV11-3 to TRBJ2-5; 7 nucleotides line up with TRBD1. The CDR3 spans 15 residues. Germline V gene sequence: CDR1 SGHNT, CDR2 YENEEA. V was pared by 4 bases and J by 7 bases, with 12 bases of the junction left unmatched. CDR3 nucleotides: TGTGCCAGCAGCTCGGACCGACAGGGATTGGGGACCCAGTACTTC. Protein: CASSSDRQGLGTQYF.

By its share, this clone is medium-sized. The CDR3 sequence: CASSFDAGLEPQHF. In nucleotides, the CDR3 is TGTGCCAGTAGCTTCGACGCGGGGTTGGAGCCCCAGCATTTT. The chain employs TRBV19 and TRBJ1-5; D is unclear. V dropped 6 bases and J dropped 8 bases, with 17 bases sitting between them. The CDR3 is 14 residues long. Germline CDR1 reads LNHDA; CDR2 reads SQIVND (reference sequence).

The chain has TRBV5-1 and TRBJ2-3; the D gene is possibly TRBD2 (6 bases). V lost 0 bases and J lost 2, with 19 bases in between. CDR1 and CDR2 (germline): SGHRS, YFSETQ. This CDR3 is built from 18 residues. The CDR3 nucleotides are TGCGCCAGCAGCTTGGGGGTCGGAGGGGAGGTTTCCACAGATACGCAGTATTTT. It is translated as CASSLGVGGEVSTDTQYF.

The gene calls are TRBV11-2 and TRBJ2-1; D not resolved. CDR1 and CDR2 from the germline V gene are SGHAT and FQNNGV. This CDR3 is built from 12 residues. The ends were cut back, 7 bases at V and 10 bases at J, with 14 bases in the middle. CDR3 loop: CASTESPREQFF. In DNA, the CDR3 is TGTGCCAGCACCGAGAGCCCACGGGAGCAGTTCTTC.

V is TRBV2 and J is TRBJ2-5; D perhaps matches TRBD1 (6 bases). The germline V gene encodes CDR1 SNHLY and CDR2 FYNNEI. The CDR3 contains 14 residues. Trimming took 4 bases from V and 4 from J, leaving 13 bases between them. The CDR3 sequence is CASSGGRGGETQYF. The CDR3 DNA is TGTGCCAGCAGTGGGGGGCGAGGGGGAGAGACCCAGTACTTC.

Only a few counts were recorded for this clone. This sequence joins TRBV19 and TRBJ1-2, with D possibly matching TRBD1 (6 bases). V was trimmed by 10 bases and J by 4 bases, leaving 16 bases between them. The CDR3 sequence is 13 residues long. The germline V gene encodes CDR1 LNHDA and CDR2 SQIVND (reference sequence). CDR3 loop: CAITSGVGYGYTF. The CDR3 DNA reads TGTGCCATCACCTCAGGGGTGGGCTATGGCTACACCTTC.

V usage is TRBV20-1 and J usage is TRBJ2-6, with D tentatively TRBD1 (6 bases). Trimming shortened V by 3 bases and J by 0 bases, and 9 bases separated the two germline ends. The CDR3 sequence is 15 residues long. Looked up from germline, CDR1 is DFQATT and CDR2 is SNEGSKA (reference sequence). The DNA of the CDR3 is TGCAGTGCTAGTATAGGGGGCTCTGGGGCCAACGTCCTGACTTTC. Translated, it gives CSASIGGSGANVLTF.

This clone showed up many times. The chain employs TRBV7-2 and TRBJ2-1, with TRBD2 matching 13 bases. The CDR3 consists of 15 residues. After removal of 5 bases from V and 5 bases from J, the junction contained 3 bases not matched to a gene. CDR1 and CDR2 (germline): SGHTA, FQGNSA. CDR3 in DNA: TGTGCCAGCAGCCGGACTAGCGGGGGCCACAATGAGCAGTTCTTC. Residues: CASSRTSGGHNEQFF.

This chain joins TRBV7-9 and TRBJ2-1; 9 bases line up with TRBD1. This CDR3 is built from 16 residues. The V gene end was trimmed by 4 bases and the J gene end by 9 bases; junction bases not matched to a gene: 13. The germline gives CDR1 SEHNR, CDR2 FQNEAQ (reference sequence). The CDR3 region is CASSSPGQGYAVEQFF. The CDR3 DNA reads TGTGCCAGCAGCTCCCCGGGACAGGGTTATGCCGTTGAGCAGTTCTTC.

The chain couples TRBV5-6 to TRBJ1-5, with 8 bases that match TRBD1. Looked up from germline, CDR1 is SGHDT and CDR2 is YYEEEE. The CDR3 contains 14 residues. V trimming: 4 bases; J trimming: 6 bases; junction bases outside the gene matches: 6. The CDR3 loop reads CASSLRQGIQPQHF. For the CDR3, the DNA is TGTGCCAGCAGCCTTCGACAGGGGATTCAGCCCCAGCATTTT.

This chain links TRBV7-3 with TRBJ2-1; 8 nucleotides agree with TRBD2. V trimming: 5 bases; J trimming: 6 bases; junction bases outside the gene matches: 9. Germline CDR1 SGHTA, CDR2 FQGTGA. The CDR3 covers 15 residues. The CDR3 DNA reads as TGTGCCAGCAGCCCTCAGTCGGGGGGGCTCAATGAGCAGTTCTTC. Its protein is CASSPQSGGLNEQFF.

V and J are TRBV11-3 and TRBJ2-5; the match to TRBD1 covers 7 bases. Germline assignment: CDR1 SGHNT and CDR2 YENEEA. The CDR3 loop spans 18 amino acids. V trimming: 2 bases; J trimming: 5 bases; junction bases outside the gene matches: 17. The CDR3 DNA reads TGTGCCAGCAGCTTAAGGTCCCCGGACAGGCGAAGGGGGGAGACCCAGTACTTC. Its translation is CASSLRSPDRRRGETQYF.

The chain employs TRBV24-1 and TRBJ1-1, with 7 nucleotides matching TRBD1. The CDR3 is 14 amino acids. CDR1 and CDR2 from the germline V gene are KGHDR and SFDVKD. The V gene end was trimmed by 7 bases and the J gene end by 1 base; junction bases not matched to a gene: 5. This CDR3 is CATRRTGKNTEAFF. The CDR3 nucleotides read TGTGCCACCAGGCGGACAGGAAAGAACACTGAAGCTTTCTTT.

V gene TRBV19 combines with J gene TRBJ2-3, with unresolved D. Germline CDR1 reads LNHDA; CDR2 reads SQIVND (reference sequence). The CDR3 totals 16 residues. The germline V and J ends were trimmed by 0 bases and 2 bases, with 12 bases remaining between them. Written as DNA, the CDR3 is TGTGCCAGTAGTATAGATCCGCGACTCTACACAGATACGCAGTATTTT. Translated: CASSIDPRLYTDTQYF.

The chain has TRBV19 and TRBJ2-7; possibly TRBD2 for D (7 bases). Trimming stripped 8 bases from V and 5 bases from J, with 16 bases between. Germline values: CDR1 LNHDA, CDR2 SQIVND (reference sequence). This CDR3 spans 13 amino acids. The CDR3 protein is CASFRGGMDEQYF. CDR3 sequence (DNA): TGTGCCAGTTTTAGGGGGGGAATGGACGAGCAGTACTTC.

The chain links TRBV25-1 to TRBJ2-4; 7 bases line up with TRBD2. CDR3 length equals 14 residues. The V and J ends lost 6 bases and 8 bases, in that order; junction bases with no gene match: 10. Germline CDR1 and CDR2: MGHDK and SYGVNS. The CDR3 is CASSPPDGGDIQYF. The CDR3, as DNA: TGTGCCAGCAGCCCCCCCGATGGGGGGGACATTCAGTACTTC.

The rearrangement links TRBV30 to TRBJ2-7; 8 bases align to TRBD1. This CDR3 spans 15 amino acids. J lost 3 bases, V lost 3 bases, and 10 bases had no gene match. Germline V gene data show CDR1 as GTSNPN and CDR2 as SVGIG (reference sequence). In nucleotides, the CDR3 is TGTGCCTGGAGCCAAGGGACAGGTTACTTCTACGAGCAGTACTTC. Its translation is CAWSQGTGYFYEQYF.

The sample holds many counts of this clone. The chain couples TRBV5-1 to TRBJ1-6, with 7 nucleotides matching TRBD1. Losses at the gene ends were 5 bases for V and 7 bases for J; bases not matched to a gene: 9. This CDR3 comprises 15 residues. The germline gives CDR1 SGHRS, CDR2 YFSETQ. The CDR3 reads CASSYSDRHNSPLHF. Written as DNA, the CDR3 is TGCGCCAGCAGTTACTCGGACAGGCACAATTCACCCCTCCACTTT.

V gene TRBV29-1 combines with J gene TRBJ1-1; TRBD1 matches at 8 bases. The germline V gene has CDR1 SQVTM and CDR2 ANQGSEA. After removal of 3 bases from V and 7 bases from J, the junction contained 4 bases not matched to a gene. This CDR3 is 12 amino acids long. CDR3 amino acids: CSVDRQGIEAFF. CDR3 nucleotide sequence: TGCAGCGTTGATAGACAGGGGATTGAAGCTTTCTTT.

This clone was recorded once. V gene TRBV7-6 combines with J gene TRBJ2-3; TRBD2 is a possible D gene (5 bases). CDR1 SGHVS and CDR2 FNYEAQ come from the germline V gene. The CDR3 covers 15 residues. The germline V and J ends were trimmed by 5 bases and 0 bases, with 12 bases remaining between them. The CDR3 loop reads CASSERDGSTDTQYF. The CDR3 DNA reads TGTGCCAGCAGCGAACGGGATGGGAGCACAGATACGCAGTATTTT.

The chain employs TRBV28 and TRBJ1-1; D might be TRBD1 (5 bases). Trimming cost V 8 bases and J 7 bases, with 17 bases left between them. The CDR3 contains 13 residues. Looked up from germline, CDR1 is MDHEN and CDR2 is SYDVKM. CDR3 DNA sequence: TGTGCCAGCGCTTTCATAACAGGAGTTGAAGCTTTCTTT. It translates to CASAFITGVEAFF.

This clone was recorded a few times. The J gene is TRBJ1-6, the V gene TRBV5-4; 7 nucleotides line up with TRBD1. The CDR3 runs to 15 residues. The V gene's germline CDR1 is SGHNT and CDR2 YYREEE (reference sequence). J lost 6 bases, V lost 4 bases, and 7 bases had no gene match. DNA of the CDR3: TGTGCCAGCAGCAGAGGACAGGCAAGTAATTCACCCCTCCACTTT. Translating gives CASSRGQASNSPLHF.